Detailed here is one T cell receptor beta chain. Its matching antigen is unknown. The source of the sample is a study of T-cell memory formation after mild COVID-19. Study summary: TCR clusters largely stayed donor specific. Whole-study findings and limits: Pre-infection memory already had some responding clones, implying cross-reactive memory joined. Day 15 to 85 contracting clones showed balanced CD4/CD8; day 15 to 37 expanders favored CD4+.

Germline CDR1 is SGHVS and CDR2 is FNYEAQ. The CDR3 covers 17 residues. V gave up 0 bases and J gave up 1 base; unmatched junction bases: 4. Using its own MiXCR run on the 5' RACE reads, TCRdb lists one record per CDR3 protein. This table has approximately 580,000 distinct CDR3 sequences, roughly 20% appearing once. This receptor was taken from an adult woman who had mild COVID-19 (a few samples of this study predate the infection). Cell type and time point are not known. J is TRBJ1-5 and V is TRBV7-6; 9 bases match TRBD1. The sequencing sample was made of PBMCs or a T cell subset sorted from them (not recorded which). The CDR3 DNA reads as TGTGCCAGCAGCTTAGCAACCGGGACAGGGAGCAATCAGCCCCAGCATTTT. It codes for CASSLATGTGSNQPQHF.